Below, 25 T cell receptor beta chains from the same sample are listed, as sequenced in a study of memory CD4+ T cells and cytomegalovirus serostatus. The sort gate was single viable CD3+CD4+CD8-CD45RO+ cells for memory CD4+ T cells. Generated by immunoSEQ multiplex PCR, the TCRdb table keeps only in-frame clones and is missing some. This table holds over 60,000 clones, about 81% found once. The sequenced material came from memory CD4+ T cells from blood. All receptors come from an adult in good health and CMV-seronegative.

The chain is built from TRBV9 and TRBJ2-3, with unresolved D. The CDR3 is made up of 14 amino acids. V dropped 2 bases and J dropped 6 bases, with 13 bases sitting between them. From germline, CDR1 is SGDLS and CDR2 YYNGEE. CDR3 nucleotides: TGTGCCAGCAGCGTGGGTGACCGGGCGGATACGCAGTATTTT. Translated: CASSVGDRADTQYF. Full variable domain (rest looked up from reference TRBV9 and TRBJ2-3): DSGVTQTPKHLITATGQRVTLRCSPRSGDLSVYWYQQSLDQGLQFLIQYYNGEERAKGNILERFSAQQFPDLHSELNLSSLELGDSALYFCASSVGDRADTQYFGPGTRLTVL.

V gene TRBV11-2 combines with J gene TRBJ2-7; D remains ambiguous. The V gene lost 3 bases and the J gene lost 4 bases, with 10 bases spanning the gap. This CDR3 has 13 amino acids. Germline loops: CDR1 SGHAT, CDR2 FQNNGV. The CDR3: CASSFGFLYEQYF. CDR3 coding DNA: TGTGCCAGCAGCTTCGGCTTCCTTTACGAGCAGTACTTC.

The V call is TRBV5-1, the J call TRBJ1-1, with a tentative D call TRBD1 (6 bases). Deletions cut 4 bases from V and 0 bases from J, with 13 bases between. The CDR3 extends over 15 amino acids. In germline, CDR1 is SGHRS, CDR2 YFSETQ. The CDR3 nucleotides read TGCGCCAGCAGCCCACAGGGTTTAGTGAACACTGAAGCTTTCTTT. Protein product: CASSPQGLVNTEAFF.

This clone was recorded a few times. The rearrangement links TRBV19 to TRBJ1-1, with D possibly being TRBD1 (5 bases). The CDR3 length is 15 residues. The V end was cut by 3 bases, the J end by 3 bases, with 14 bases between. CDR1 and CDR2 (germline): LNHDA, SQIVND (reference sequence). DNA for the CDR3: TGTGCCAGTAGTATGGGGACCCTAAGGGACACTGAAGCTTTCTTT. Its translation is CASSMGTLRDTEAFF. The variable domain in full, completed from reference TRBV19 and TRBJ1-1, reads DGGITQSPKYLFRKEGQNVTLSCEQNLNHDAMYWYRQDPGQGLRLIYYSQIVNDFQKGDIAEGYSVSREKKESFPLTVTSAQKNPTAFYLCASSMGTLRDTEAFFGQGTRLTVV.

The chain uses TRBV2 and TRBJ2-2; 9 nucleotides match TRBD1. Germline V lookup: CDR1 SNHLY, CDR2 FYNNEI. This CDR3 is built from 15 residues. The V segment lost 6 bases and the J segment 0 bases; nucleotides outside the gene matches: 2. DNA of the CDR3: TGTGCCAGCAGCCGGACAGGGGCGAACACCGGGGAGCTGTTTTTT. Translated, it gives CASSRTGANTGELFF.

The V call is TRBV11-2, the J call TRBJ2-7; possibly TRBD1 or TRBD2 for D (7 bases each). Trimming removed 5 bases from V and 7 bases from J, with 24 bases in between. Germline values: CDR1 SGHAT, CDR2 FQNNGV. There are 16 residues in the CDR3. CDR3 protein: CASSDPPGLRGGEQYF. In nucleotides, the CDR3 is TGTGCCAGCAGCGACCCCCCGGGACTCAGGGGGGGGGAGCAGTACTTC.

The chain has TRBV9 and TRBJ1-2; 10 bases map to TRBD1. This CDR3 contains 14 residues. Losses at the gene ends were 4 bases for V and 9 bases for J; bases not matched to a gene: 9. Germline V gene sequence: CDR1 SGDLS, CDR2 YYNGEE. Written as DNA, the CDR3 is TGTGCCAGCAGCACCGTGGGGACAGGGGATAGCTACACCTTC. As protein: CASSTVGTGDSYTF.

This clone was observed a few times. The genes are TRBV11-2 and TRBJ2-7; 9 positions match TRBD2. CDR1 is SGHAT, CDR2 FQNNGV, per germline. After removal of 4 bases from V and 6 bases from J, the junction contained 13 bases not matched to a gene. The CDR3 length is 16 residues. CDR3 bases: TGTGCCAGCAGCTCTTCAGCCCTAGCGGGGATCGGCGAGCAGTACTTC. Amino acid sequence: CASSSSALAGIGEQYF.

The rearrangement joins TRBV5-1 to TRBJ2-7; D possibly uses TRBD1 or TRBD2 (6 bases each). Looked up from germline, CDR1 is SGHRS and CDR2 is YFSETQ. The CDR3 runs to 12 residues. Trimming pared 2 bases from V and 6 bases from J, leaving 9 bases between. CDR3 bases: TGCGCCAGCAGCTTCGGAGGGGGCGAGCAGTACTTC. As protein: CASSFGGGEQYF. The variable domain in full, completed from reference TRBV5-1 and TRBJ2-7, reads KAGVTQTPRYLIKTRGQQVTLSCSPISGHRSVSWYQQTPGQGLQFLFEYFSETQRNKGNFPGRFSGRQFSNSRSEMNVSTLELGDSALYLCASSFGGGEQYFGPGTRLTVT.

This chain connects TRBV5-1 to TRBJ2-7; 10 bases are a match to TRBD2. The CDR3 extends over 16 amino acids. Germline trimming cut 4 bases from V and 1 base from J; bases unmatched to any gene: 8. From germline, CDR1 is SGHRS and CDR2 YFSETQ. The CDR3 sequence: CASSPGVAGGSYEQYF. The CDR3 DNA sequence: TGCGCCAGCAGCCCGGGGGTAGCGGGAGGATCCTACGAGCAGTACTTC.

The CDR3 protein is CASSVDRMSTYEQYF. The CDR3 nucleotides are TGTGCCAGCAGCGTGGACAGAATGTCGACCTACGAGCAGTACTTC. The V and J genes are TRBV11-2 and TRBJ2-7; TRBD1 is a possible D gene (6 bases). Per germline, CDR1 SGHAT and CDR2 FQNNGV. The CDR3 is 15 residues long. The V gene lost 5 bases and the J gene lost 2 bases, with 16 bases spanning the gap.

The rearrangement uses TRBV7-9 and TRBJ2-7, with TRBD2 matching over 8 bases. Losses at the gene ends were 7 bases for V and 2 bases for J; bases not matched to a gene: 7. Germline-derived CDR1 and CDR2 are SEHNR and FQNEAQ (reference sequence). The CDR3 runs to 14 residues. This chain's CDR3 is CASTGGEAAYEQYF. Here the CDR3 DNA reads TGTGCCAGCACCGGGGGGGAGGCCGCCTACGAGCAGTACTTC.

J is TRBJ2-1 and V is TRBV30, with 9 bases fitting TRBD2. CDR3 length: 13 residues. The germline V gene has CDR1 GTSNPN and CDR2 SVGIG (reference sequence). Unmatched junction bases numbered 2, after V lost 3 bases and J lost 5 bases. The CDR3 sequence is CAWSRLADNEQFF. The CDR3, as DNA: TGTGCCTGGAGCCGACTAGCGGACAATGAGCAGTTCTTC.

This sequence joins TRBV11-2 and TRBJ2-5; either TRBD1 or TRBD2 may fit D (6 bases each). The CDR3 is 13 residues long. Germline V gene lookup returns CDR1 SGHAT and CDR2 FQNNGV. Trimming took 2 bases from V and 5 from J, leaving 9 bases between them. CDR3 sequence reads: CASSLTGRETQYF. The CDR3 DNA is TGTGCCAGCAGCTTAACAGGGAGGGAGACCCAGTACTTC.

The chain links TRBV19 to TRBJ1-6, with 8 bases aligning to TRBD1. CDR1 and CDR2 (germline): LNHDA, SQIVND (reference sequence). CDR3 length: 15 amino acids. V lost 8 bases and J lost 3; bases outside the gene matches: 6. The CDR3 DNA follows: TGTGCCAGTGGAACAGGGGGGAACTATAATTCACCCCTCCACTTT. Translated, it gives CASGTGGNYNSPLHF. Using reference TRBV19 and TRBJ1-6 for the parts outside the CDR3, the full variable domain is DGGITQSPKYLFRKEGQNVTLSCEQNLNHDAMYWYRQDPGQGLRLIYYSQIVNDFQKGDIAEGYSVSREKKESFPLTVTSAQKNPTAFYLCASGTGGNYNSPLHFGNGTRLTVT.

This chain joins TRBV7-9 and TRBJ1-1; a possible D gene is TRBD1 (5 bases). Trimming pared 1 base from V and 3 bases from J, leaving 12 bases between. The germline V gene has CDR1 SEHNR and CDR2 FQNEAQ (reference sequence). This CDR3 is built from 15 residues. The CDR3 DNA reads TGTGCCAGCAGCTTAGGGGGCCCAGTAGACACTGAAGCTTTCTTT. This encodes CASSLGGPVDTEAFF. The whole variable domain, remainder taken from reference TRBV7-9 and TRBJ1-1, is DTGVSQNPRHKITKRGQNVTFRCDPISEHNRLYWYRQTLGQGPEFLTYFQNEAQLEKSRLLSDRFSAERPKGSFSTLEIQRTEQGDSAMYLCASSLGGPVDTEAFFGQGTRLTVV.

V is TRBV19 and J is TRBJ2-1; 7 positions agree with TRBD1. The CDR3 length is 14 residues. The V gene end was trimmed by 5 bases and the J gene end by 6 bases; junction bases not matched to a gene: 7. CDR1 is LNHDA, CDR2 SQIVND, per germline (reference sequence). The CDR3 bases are TGTGCCAGTAGTTGGACAGGCCGTATCAATGAGCAGTTCTTC. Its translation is CASSWTGRINEQFF.

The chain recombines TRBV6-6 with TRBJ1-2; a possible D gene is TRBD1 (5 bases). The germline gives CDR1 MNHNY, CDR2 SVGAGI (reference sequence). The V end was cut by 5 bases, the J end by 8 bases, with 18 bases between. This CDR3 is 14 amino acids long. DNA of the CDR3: TGTGCCAGCAGTCCCGGTTCCAGGGTGGGCGGCTACACCTTC. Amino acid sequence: CASSPGSRVGGYTF.

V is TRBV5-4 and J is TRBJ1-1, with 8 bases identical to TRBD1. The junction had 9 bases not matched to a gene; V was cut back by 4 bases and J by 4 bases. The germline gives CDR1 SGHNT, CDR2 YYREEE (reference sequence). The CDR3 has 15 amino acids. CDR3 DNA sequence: TGTGCCAGCAGCCGCCCCTTCAGGGGGCCCACTGAAGCTTTCTTT. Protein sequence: CASSRPFRGPTEAFF.

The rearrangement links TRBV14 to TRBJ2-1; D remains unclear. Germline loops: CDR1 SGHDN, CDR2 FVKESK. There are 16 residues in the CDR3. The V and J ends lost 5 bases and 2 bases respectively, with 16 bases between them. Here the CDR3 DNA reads TGTGCCAGCAGCGATCTAGGCTCTTCGACCTACAATGAGCAGTTCTTC. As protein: CASSDLGSSTYNEQFF.

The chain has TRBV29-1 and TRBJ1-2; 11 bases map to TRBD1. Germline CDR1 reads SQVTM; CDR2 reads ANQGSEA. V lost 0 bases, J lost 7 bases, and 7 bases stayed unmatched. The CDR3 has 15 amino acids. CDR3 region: CSVEDRGQGAGGYTF. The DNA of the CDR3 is TGCAGCGTTGAAGATCGTGGACAGGGGGCTGGTGGCTACACCTTC.

CDR3 sequence reads: CASPFSPPELTGVNTEAFF. The CDR3 nucleotides read TGTGCCAGCCCATTTAGTCCTCCGGAGCTCACAGGGGTCAACACTGAAGCTTTCTTT. The V call is TRBV18, the J call TRBJ1-1, with 7 bases that match TRBD1. This CDR3 is built from 19 residues. Trimming took 8 bases from V and 2 from J; bases not matched to a gene: 23. CDR1 KGHSH and CDR2 LQKENI come from the germline V gene.

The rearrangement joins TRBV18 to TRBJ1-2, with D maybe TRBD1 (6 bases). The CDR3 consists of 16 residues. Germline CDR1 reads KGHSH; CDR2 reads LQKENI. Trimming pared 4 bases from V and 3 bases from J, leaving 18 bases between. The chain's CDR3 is CASSLAFRGTDYGYTF. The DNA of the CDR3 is TGTGCCAGCTCACTAGCATTCAGGGGTACGGACTATGGCTACACCTTC.

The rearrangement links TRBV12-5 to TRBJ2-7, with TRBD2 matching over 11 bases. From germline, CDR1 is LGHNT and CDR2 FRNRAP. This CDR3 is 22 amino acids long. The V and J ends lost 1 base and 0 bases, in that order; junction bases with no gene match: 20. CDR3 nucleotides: TGTGCTAGTGGTTTGGCTTGGGGCCCTAGCGGGGGGACCCGCTCCATCTCCTACGAGCAGTACTTC. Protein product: CASGLAWGPSGGTRSISYEQYF.

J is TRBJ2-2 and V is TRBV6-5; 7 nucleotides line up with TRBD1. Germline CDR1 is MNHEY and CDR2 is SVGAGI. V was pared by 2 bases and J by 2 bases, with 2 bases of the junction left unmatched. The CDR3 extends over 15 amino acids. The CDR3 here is CASSYRGRNTGELFF. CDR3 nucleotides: TGTGCCAGCAGTTACAGGGGGCGAAACACCGGGGAGCTGTTTTTT.